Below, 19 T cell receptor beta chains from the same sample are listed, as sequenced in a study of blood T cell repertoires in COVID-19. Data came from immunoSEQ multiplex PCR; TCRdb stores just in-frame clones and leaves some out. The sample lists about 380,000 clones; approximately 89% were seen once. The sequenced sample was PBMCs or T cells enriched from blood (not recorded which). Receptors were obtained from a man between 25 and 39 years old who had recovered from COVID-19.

The CDR3 sequence is CASRAGGGSYNSPLHF. Written as DNA, the CDR3 is TGTGCCAGCCGCGCCGGGGGTGGGTCCTATAATTCACCCCTCCACTTT. V is TRBV27 and J is TRBJ1-6; tentative D call: TRBD1 (5 bases). V shed 8 bases and J shed 1 base, with 15 bases lying between them. The CDR3 contains 16 residues. Germline CDR1 and CDR2: MNHEY and SMNVEV (reference sequence).

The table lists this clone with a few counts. In DNA, the CDR3 is TGTGCCAGCAGCTTAGAGTGGACAGGAAACTATGGCTACACCTTC. This encodes CASSLEWTGNYGYTF. V is TRBV7-2 and J is TRBJ1-2; 7 positions match TRBD1. The CDR3 has 15 residues. Germline V gives CDR1 SGHTA, CDR2 FQGNSA. V lost 1 base to trimming and J lost 2 bases; unmatched junction nucleotides: 4.

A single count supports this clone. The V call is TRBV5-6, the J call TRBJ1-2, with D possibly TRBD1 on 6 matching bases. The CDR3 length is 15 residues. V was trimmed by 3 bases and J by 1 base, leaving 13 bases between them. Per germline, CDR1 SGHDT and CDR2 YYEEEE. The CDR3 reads CASSSSDRLNYGYTF. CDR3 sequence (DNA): TGTGCCAGCAGCTCCTCCGACAGGCTTAACTATGGCTACACCTTC.

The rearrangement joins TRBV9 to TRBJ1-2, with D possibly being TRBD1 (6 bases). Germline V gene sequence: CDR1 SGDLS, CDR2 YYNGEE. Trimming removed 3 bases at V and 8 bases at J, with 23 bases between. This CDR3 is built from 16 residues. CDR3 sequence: CASSGSRGPGAPGYTF. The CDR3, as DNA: TGTGCCAGCAGCGGAAGTCGAGGCCCAGGGGCGCCAGGCTACACCTTC.

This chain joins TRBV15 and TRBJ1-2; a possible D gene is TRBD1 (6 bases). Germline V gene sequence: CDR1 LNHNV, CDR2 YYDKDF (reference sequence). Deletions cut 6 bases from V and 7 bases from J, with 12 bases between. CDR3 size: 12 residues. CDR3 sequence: CATRNRASGYTF. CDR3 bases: TGTGCCACCAGAAACAGGGCCAGTGGCTACACCTTC.

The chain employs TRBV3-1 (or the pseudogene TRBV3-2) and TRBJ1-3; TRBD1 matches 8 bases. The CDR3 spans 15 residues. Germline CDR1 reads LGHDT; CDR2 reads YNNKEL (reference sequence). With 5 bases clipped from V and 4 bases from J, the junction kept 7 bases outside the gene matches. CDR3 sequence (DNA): TGTGCCAGCAGCTTTAGACAGGGGAGGGGAAACACCATATATTTT. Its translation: CASSFRQGRGNTIYF.

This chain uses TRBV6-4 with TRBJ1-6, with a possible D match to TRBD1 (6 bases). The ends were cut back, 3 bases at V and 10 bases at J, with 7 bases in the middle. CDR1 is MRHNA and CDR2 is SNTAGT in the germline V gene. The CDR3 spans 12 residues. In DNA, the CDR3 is TGTGCCAGCAGTGAAGGGGGATCACCCCTCCACTTT. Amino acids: CASSEGGSPLHF.

CDR3 protein: CAWTLGGNSNQPQHF. CDR3 nucleotide sequence: TGTGCCTGGACCCTAGGAGGGAATAGCAATCAGCCCCAGCATTTT. The chain links TRBV30 to TRBJ1-5; D call uncertain. The ends were cut back, 4 bases at V and 0 bases at J, with 13 bases in the middle. Germline V gives CDR1 GTSNPN, CDR2 SVGIG (reference sequence). The CDR3 extends over 15 amino acids.

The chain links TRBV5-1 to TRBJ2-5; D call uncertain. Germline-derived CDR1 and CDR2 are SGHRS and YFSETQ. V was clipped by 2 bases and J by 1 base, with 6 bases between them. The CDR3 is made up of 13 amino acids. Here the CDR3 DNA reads TGCGCCAGCAGCTTCTGGCCCCAAGAGACCCAGTACTTC. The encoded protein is CASSFWPQETQYF.

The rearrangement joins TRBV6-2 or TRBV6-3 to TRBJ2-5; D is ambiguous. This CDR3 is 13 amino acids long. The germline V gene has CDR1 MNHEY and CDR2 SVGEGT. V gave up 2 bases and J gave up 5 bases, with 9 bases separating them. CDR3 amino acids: CASSYDNTETQYF. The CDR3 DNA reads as TGTGCCAGCAGTTACGACAATACGGAGACCCAGTACTTC.

DNA of the CDR3: TGTGCCAGCAGCCCCCAATCCGACAGGGCCACTGAAGCTTTCTTT. Translation: CASSPQSDRATEAFF. The rearrangement uses TRBV3-1 (or the pseudogene TRBV3-2) and TRBJ1-1, with 7 bases matching TRBD1. Germline V gives CDR1 LGHDT, CDR2 YNNKEL (reference sequence). The CDR3 sequence is 15 residues long. The J segment lost 4 bases and the V segment lost 4 bases, leaving 9 bases of the junction unmatched.

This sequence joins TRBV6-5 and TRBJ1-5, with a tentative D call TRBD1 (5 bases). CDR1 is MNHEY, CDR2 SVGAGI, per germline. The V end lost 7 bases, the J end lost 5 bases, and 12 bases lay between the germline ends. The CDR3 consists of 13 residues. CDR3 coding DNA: TGTGCCAGCACCCAGGACACAGATCAGCCCCAGCATTTT. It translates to CASTQDTDQPQHF.

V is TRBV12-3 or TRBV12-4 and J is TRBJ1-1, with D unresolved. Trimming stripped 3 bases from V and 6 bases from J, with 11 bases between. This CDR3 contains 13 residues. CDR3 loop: CASSLLVLPEAFF. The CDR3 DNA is TGTGCCAGCAGTTTGTTAGTATTGCCTGAAGCTTTCTTT.

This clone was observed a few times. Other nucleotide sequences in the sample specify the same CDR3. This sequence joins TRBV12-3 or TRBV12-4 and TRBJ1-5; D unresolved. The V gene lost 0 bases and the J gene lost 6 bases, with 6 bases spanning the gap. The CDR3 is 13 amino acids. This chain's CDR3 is CASSLASGQPQHF. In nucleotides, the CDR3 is TGTGCCAGCAGTTTAGCGTCAGGTCAGCCCCAGCATTTT.

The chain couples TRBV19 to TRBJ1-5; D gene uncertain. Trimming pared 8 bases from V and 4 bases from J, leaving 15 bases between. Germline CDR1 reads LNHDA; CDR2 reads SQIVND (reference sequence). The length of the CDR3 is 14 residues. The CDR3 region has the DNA TGTGCCAGTGGGAGGGCAGGTGGGAATCAGCCCCAGCATTTT. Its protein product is CASGRAGGNQPQHF.

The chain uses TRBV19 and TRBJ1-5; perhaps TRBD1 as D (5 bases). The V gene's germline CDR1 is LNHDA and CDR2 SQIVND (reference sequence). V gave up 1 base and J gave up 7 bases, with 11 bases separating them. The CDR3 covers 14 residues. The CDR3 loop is CASSIGRGNQPQHF. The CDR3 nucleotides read TGTGCCAGTAGTATAGGGCGGGGGAACCAGCCCCAGCATTTT.

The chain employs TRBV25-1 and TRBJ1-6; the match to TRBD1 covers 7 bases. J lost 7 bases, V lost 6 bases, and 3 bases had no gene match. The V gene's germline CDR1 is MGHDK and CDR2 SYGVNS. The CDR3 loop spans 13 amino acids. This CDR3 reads CASRGQTNSPLHF. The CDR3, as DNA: TGTGCCAGCAGGGGACAGACCAATTCACCCCTCCACTTT. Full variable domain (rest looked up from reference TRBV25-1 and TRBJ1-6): EADIYQTPRYLVIGTGKKITLECSQTMGHDKMYWYQQDPGMELHLIHYSYGVNSTEKGDLSSESTVSRIRTEHFPLTLESARPSHTSQYLCASRGQTNSPLHFGNGTRLTVT.

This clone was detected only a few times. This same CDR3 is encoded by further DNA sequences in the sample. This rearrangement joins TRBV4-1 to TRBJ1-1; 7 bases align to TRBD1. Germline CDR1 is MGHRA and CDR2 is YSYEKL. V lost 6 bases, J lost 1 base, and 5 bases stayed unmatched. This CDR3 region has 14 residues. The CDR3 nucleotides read TGCGCCAGCAGTCCCGGGACAGCGAACACTGAAGCTTTCTTT. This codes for CASSPGTANTEAFF.

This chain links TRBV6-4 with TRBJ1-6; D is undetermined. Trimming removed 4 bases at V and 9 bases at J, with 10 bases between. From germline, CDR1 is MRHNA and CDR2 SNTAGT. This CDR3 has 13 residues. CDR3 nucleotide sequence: TGTGCCAGCAGTGTTGACGCGGTTTCACCCCTCCACTTT. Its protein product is CASSVDAVSPLHF.